This T cell receptor (beta chain) was captured by sequencing in a study of CD8 T cells in ankylosing spondylitis. As the method for making TCR beta libraries, quantitative 5'-RACE with molecular barcodes was used. One entry per CDR3 protein, called by TCRdb with MiXCR from the 5' RACE reads. The sample lists a few hundred thousand distinct CDR3 sequences, 11% occurring once. Germline loops: CDR1 SEHNR, CDR2 FQNEAQ (reference sequence). This CDR3 has 17 amino acids. The V gene end was trimmed by 7 bases and the J gene end by 6 bases; junction bases not matched to a gene: 16. The TCR was taken from a female donor with ankylosing spondylitis or in good health (not recorded which). V and J are TRBV7-9 and TRBJ2-1, with 9 bases aligning to TRBD1. The sample consisted of blood, either unsorted or a sorted T cell fraction (not recorded which). The DNA of the CDR3 is TGTGCCAGCACCCCCTTTGTTCTAGGGACAGGGTTCAATGAGCAGTTCTTC. Protein product: CASTPFVLGTGFNEQFF.